This T cell receptor (beta chain) was retrieved from a study of T-cell reconstitution after alpha-beta-depleted transplantation in children. Trimming left V 6 bases short and J 3 bases short, with 12 bases between. This CDR3 has 13 amino acids. Germline V gives CDR1 KGHSH, CDR2 LQKENI. This clonotype has more than one count but fewer than ten. What it recognizes is unknown. Study results and limitations: T cells produced anew were the main source of T-cell counts and diversity one year after transplant. Two months or so post-transplant, alpha-beta T cells reportedly derived from several hundred expanded graft clones. Where some patients showed high TCRbeta diversity at day 60, it came from recipient T cells and thymic progenitors that had survived.

It was with unique molecular identifiers that the TCRbeta library was prepared. A single record per CDR3 protein comes from TCRdb applying MiXCR to the PCR reads. The sample has about a million distinct CDR3 sequences, around 30% seen once. The starting material was PBMCs, mostly from graft donor cells, obtained 360 days after TCRalphabeta/CD19-depleted stem cell transplant. This sequence was found in a boy younger than two who had a stem cell transplant for SCID, so the T cells may come from the graft donor. J is TRBJ2-7 and V is TRBV18; the D is unclear. CDR3 DNA sequence: TGTGCCAGCTCGCCAACCGCGAACTACGAGCAGTACTTC. Encoded protein: CASSPTANYEQYF.